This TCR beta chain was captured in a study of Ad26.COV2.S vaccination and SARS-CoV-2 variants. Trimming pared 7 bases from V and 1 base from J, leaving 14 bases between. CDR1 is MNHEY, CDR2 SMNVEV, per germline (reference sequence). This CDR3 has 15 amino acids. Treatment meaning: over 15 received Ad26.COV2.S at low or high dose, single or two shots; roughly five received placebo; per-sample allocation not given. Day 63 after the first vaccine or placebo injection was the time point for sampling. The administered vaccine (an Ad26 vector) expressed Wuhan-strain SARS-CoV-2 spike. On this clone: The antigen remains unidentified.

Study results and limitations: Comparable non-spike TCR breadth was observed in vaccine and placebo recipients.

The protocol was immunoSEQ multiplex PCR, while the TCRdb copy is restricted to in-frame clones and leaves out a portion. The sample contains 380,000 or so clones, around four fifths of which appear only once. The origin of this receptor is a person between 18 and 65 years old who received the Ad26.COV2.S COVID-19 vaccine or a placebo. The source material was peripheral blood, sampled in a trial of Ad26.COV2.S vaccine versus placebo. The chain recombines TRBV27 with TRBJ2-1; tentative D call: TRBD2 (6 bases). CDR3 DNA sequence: TGTGCCAGCACCCGGCGGCGGGGTTCCTACAATGAGCAGTTCTTC. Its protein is CASTRRRGSYNEQFF.